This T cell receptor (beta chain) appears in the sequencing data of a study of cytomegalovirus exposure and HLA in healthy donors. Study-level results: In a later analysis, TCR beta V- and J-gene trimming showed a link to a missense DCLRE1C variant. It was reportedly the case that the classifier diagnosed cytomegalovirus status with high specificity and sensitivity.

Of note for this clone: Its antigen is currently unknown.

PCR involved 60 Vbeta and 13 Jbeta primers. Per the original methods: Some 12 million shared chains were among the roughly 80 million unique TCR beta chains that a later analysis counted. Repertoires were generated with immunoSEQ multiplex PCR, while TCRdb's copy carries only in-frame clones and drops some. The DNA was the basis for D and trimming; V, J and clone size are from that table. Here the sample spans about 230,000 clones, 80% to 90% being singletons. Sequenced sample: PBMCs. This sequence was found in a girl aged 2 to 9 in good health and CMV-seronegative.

The CDR3 nucleotides are TGTGCCAGCAGTCGCAGGGGGCAGAGCACTGAAGCTTTCTTT. Translated: CASSRRGQSTEAFF. This chain uses TRBV6-6 with TRBJ1-1; TRBD1 agrees at 8 bases. The CDR3 spans 14 residues. Trimming at V came to 5 bases and at J to 4 bases, leaving 6 bases not matched to a gene. In germline, CDR1 is MNHNY, CDR2 SVGAGI (reference sequence).